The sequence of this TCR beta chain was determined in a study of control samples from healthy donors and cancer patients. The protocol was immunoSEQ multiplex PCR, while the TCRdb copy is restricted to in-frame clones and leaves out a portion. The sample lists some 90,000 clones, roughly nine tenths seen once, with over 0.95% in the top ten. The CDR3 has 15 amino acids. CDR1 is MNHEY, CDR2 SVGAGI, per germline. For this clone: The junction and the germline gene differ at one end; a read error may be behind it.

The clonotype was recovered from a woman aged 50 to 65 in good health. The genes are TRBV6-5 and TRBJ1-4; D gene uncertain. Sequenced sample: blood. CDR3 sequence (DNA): TGTGCCAGCAGTTCCCCCCTGGCCAATATGGGAAAAACTGTTTTT. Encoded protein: CASSSPLANMGKTVF.